The 25 T cell receptor beta chains reported below all come from one sample, sequenced in a study of CD4+ T cells in melanoma (dated by TCRdb to the early 2020s). The protocol used for the library was the immunoSEQ multiplex PCR assay. TCRdb took this table from immuneACCESS and kept in-frame rearrangements with V and J called. Such tables lack part of the clones; where checked against another copy, unresolved V genes explain under half of the gap, and the rest is unexplained. The sample profile shows 120,000 to 150,000 clones; about 93% of them were found once. 1.5% of the sample is taken by the ten largest. These receptors originate from a human donor with melanoma.

V and J are TRBV5-1 and TRBJ2-7, with 10 nucleotides matching TRBD2. The V gene's germline CDR1 is SGHRS and CDR2 YFSETQ. The V gene end was trimmed by 1 base and the J gene end by 3 bases; junction bases not matched to a gene: 4. The CDR3 loop spans 15 amino acids. The CDR3 nucleotides read TGCGCCAGCAGCTTGTTGACTAGCGGGCTCTACGAGCAGTACTTC. Its protein is CASSLLTSGLYEQYF.

The rearrangement uses TRBV11-3 and TRBJ2-5, with 8 bases aligning to TRBD1. V shed 5 bases and J 4 bases; nucleotides not matched to a gene: 6. There are 14 residues in the CDR3. CDR1 is SGHNT and CDR2 is YENEEA in the germline V gene. CDR3 amino acids: CASSPRGRGETQYF. The CDR3 DNA reads as TGTGCCAGCAGCCCCAGGGGGCGAGGAGAGACCCAGTACTTC.

The chain employs TRBV29-1 and TRBJ2-3, with 13 bases matching TRBD2. This CDR3 region has 15 residues. Germline-derived CDR1 and CDR2 are SQVTM and ANQGSEA. Trimming cost V 5 bases and J 1 base; bases outside gene matches: 3. Written as DNA, the CDR3 is TGCAGCGTTACCGGGACTAGCGGGGGCACAGATACGCAGTATTTT. Encoded protein: CSVTGTSGGTDTQYF.

The chain joins TRBV30 to TRBJ2-7; D may be TRBD2 (6 bases). The ends were cut back, 5 bases at V and 5 bases at J, with 13 bases in the middle. Germline V gives CDR1 GTSNPN, CDR2 SVGIG (reference sequence). The CDR3 is 12 amino acids. The CDR3: CAWGRLANEQYF. The CDR3 DNA is TGTGCCTGGGGGAGGTTGGCTAACGAGCAGTACTTC.

J is TRBJ1-5 and V is TRBV27; perhaps TRBD1 as D (6 bases). Trimming removed 6 bases at V and 3 bases at J, with 12 bases between. Germline V lookup: CDR1 MNHEY, CDR2 SMNVEV (reference sequence). The CDR3 covers 14 residues. This chain's CDR3 is CASRPQGNNQPQHF. Here the CDR3 DNA reads TGTGCCAGCAGACCCCAGGGGAACAATCAGCCCCAGCATTTT.

This sequence joins TRBV29-1 and TRBJ2-2, with 7 bases fitting TRBD1. J gave up 2 bases and V 4 bases, and 4 bases lay outside the gene matches. Germline CDR1 SQVTM, CDR2 ANQGSEA. The CDR3 consists of 14 residues. The CDR3 sequence is CSVGWTGNTGELFF. CDR3 nucleotide sequence: TGCAGCGTTGGATGGACAGGCAACACCGGGGAGCTGTTTTTT.

The genes are TRBV7-3 and TRBJ2-3, with D maybe TRBD1 (5 bases). The CDR3 extends over 14 amino acids. Germline V gene lookup returns CDR1 SGHTA and CDR2 FQGTGA. Trimming shortened V by 6 bases and J by 0 bases, and 10 bases separated the two germline ends. CDR3 coding DNA: TGTGCCAGCAGGAAAGGGGCGAGCACAGATACGCAGTATTTT. This translates into CASRKGASTDTQYF.

The CDR3 region is CASSRGAGVNTEAFF. The CDR3 region has the DNA TGTGCCAGCAGCCGGGGGGCAGGGGTTAACACTGAAGCTTTCTTT. The chain couples TRBV7-9 to TRBJ1-1; tentative D call: TRBD1 (6 bases). V was shortened by 5 bases and J by 2 bases, with 15 bases between the two germline ends. The germline V gene encodes CDR1 SEHNR and CDR2 FQNEAQ (reference sequence). The CDR3 runs 15 residues.

V usage is TRBV5-1 and J usage is TRBJ2-2, with D perhaps being TRBD1 or TRBD2 (5 bases each). The CDR3 spans 14 residues. The germline CDR1 and CDR2 sequences are SGHRS and YFSETQ. V was cut by 0 bases and J by 4 bases, with 7 bases left in between. CDR3 DNA: TGCGCCAGCAGCTTGGATGGGACCACCGGGGAGCTGTTTTTT. It translates to CASSLDGTTGELFF.

The chain has TRBV6-6 and TRBJ2-3; TRBD2 aligns across 10 bases. V shed 2 bases, J shed 1 base, and the junction held 3 bases outside the gene matches. Germline V gives CDR1 MNHNY, CDR2 SVGAGI (reference sequence). This CDR3 has 16 residues. The CDR3 spells CASSYNLAGGTDTQYF. The CDR3 DNA is TGTGCCAGCAGTTACAACCTAGCGGGGGGCACAGATACGCAGTATTTT.

As DNA, the CDR3 is TGTGCCAGCAGCGCGGGACAGGGGGACAACATTCAGTACTTC. The encoded protein is CASSAGQGDNIQYF. The chain couples TRBV9 to TRBJ2-4; 11 nucleotides agree with TRBD1. This CDR3 comprises 14 residues. The germline V gene has CDR1 SGDLS and CDR2 YYNGEE. Trimming removed 3 bases from V and 7 bases from J; junction bases left unmatched: 3.

This chain links TRBV27 with TRBJ1-3, with TRBD1 identical over 7 bases. Germline assignment: CDR1 MNHEY and CDR2 SMNVEV (reference sequence). With V trimmed by 1 base and J by 2 bases, 11 bases remained unmatched. This CDR3 comprises 18 residues. In DNA form, the CDR3 reads TGTGCCAGCAGTTTATTTCGTTCACTCGGGACAGCTGGAAACACCATATATTTT. This gives the protein CASSLFRSLGTAGNTIYF.

The V call is TRBV5-6, the J call TRBJ1-1; no definite D call. CDR1 is SGHDT, CDR2 YYEEEE, per germline. CDR3 length: 11 residues. With 0 bases removed from V and 7 bases from J, the gap between germline ends came to 4 bases. CDR3 in amino acids: CASSLGDEAFF. DNA of the CDR3: TGTGCCAGCAGCTTGGGAGATGAAGCTTTCTTT.

The V gene is TRBV27, the J gene TRBJ2-7, with 7 bases lining up with TRBD1. CDR1 MNHEY and CDR2 SMNVEV come from the germline V gene (reference sequence). The V segment lost 7 bases and the J segment 2 bases; nucleotides outside the gene matches: 11. The CDR3 consists of 15 residues. In nucleotides, the CDR3 is TGTGCCAGCAAGAGGGGGCGGGCAGGGGCCTACGAGCAGTACTTC. This translates into CASKRGRAGAYEQYF.

The CDR3 DNA is TGTGCCAGCAGTTACGGAAGGGGGACGAACTATGGCTACACCTTC. Protein sequence: CASSYGRGTNYGYTF. This sequence joins TRBV6-5 and TRBJ1-2, with D possibly being TRBD1 (6 bases). The germline gives CDR1 MNHEY, CDR2 SVGAGI. Trimming pared 2 bases from V and 2 bases from J, leaving 12 bases between. CDR3 length: 15 amino acids.

The chain uses TRBV7-6 and TRBJ2-7; tentative D call: TRBD1 (6 bases). Trimming cost V 6 bases and J 0 bases, with 12 bases left between them. The CDR3 loop spans 14 amino acids. Germline CDR1 is SGHVS and CDR2 is FNYEAQ. The chain's CDR3 is CASSSGVSSYEQYF. CDR3 nucleotides: TGTGCCAGCAGTTCAGGGGTTAGCTCCTACGAGCAGTACTTC. Together with reference TRBV7-6 and TRBJ2-7, the CDR3 gives the full variable domain: GAGVSQSPRYKVTKRGQDVALRCDPISGHVSLYWYRQALGQGPEFLTYFNYEAQQDKSGLPNDRFSAERPEGSISTLTIQRTEQRDSAMYRCASSSGVSSYEQYFGPGTRLTVT.

The CDR3 protein is CASSLGWAGVYEQYF. As DNA, the CDR3 is TGCGCCAGCAGCTTGGGGTGGGCGGGGGTATACGAGCAGTACTTC. This chain connects TRBV5-1 to TRBJ2-7; the match to TRBD2 covers 7 bases. The CDR3 extends over 15 amino acids. V shed 0 bases, J shed 4 bases, and the junction held 7 bases outside the gene matches. CDR1 and CDR2 from the germline V gene are SGHRS and YFSETQ. The full variable domain, completed using reference TRBV5-1 and TRBJ2-7, is KAGVTQTPRYLIKTRGQQVTLSCSPISGHRSVSWYQQTPGQGLQFLFEYFSETQRNKGNFPGRFSGRQFSNSRSEMNVSTLELGDSALYLCASSLGWAGVYEQYFGPGTRLTVT.

The V and J genes are TRBV11-2 and TRBJ2-7; 7 nucleotides line up with TRBD2. The CDR3 is 16 amino acids. The ends lost 5 bases at V and 3 bases at J; junction bases unmatched: 13. CDR1 and CDR2 (germline): SGHAT, FQNNGV. The CDR3 coding sequence is TGTGCCAGCAGCCCAGCGGGGTTTGATCGCAGCTACGAGCAGTACTTC. Amino acid sequence: CASSPAGFDRSYEQYF. The full variable domain, in which reference TRBV11-2 and TRBJ2-7 provide the parts outside the CDR3, is EAGVAQSPRYKIIEKRQSVAFWCNPISGHATLYWYQQILGQGPKLLIQFQNNGVVDDSQLPKDRFSAERLKGVDSTLKIQPAKLEDSAVYLCASSPAGFDRSYEQYFGPGTRLTVT.

J is TRBJ2-7 and V is TRBV5-8; 10 positions agree with TRBD1. This CDR3 comprises 15 residues. Germline-derived CDR1 and CDR2 are SGHTS and YDEGEE. The J segment lost 9 bases and the V segment lost 5 bases, leaving 14 bases of the junction unmatched. The CDR3 DNA reads as TGTGCCAGCAGGTCCGGGACAGGGGCCTTTCAGGGGCAGTACTTC. Translated, it gives CASRSGTGAFQGQYF.

V is TRBV7-9 and J is TRBJ1-5, with a tentative D call TRBD1 (5 bases). Germline CDR1 and CDR2: SEHNR and FQNEAQ (reference sequence). Trimming removed 0 bases at V and 3 bases at J, with 9 bases between. The CDR3 sequence is 15 residues long. CDR3 sequence (DNA): TGTGCCAGCAGCTTAGCAGGGGCTGACAATCAGCCCCAGCATTTT. Its translation: CASSLAGADNQPQHF.

This sequence joins TRBV5-1 and TRBJ2-7, with D tentatively TRBD1 or TRBD2 (5 bases each). This CDR3 has 14 residues. Germline V CDR1 and CDR2: SGHRS, YFSETQ. Trimming shortened V by 4 bases and J by 1 base, and 12 bases separated the two germline ends. The CDR3 is CASSPGTVSYEQYF. The CDR3 DNA is TGCGCCAGCAGCCCCGGGACGGTTTCCTACGAGCAGTACTTC.

This chain connects TRBV2 to TRBJ2-7, with 9 bases fitting TRBD1. After removal of 4 bases from V and 4 bases from J, the junction contained 5 bases not matched to a gene. The CDR3 is 14 residues long. Looked up from germline, CDR1 is SNHLY and CDR2 is FYNNEI. CDR3 amino acids: CASSVRDRVYEQYF. CDR3 bases: TGTGCCAGCAGTGTCCGGGACAGGGTTTACGAGCAGTACTTC.

This chain joins TRBV2 and TRBJ1-2; the D gene is possibly TRBD1 (5 bases). The CDR3 runs to 12 residues. The V gene lost 11 bases and the J gene lost 13 bases, with 23 bases spanning the gap. Germline V lookup: CDR1 SNHLY, CDR2 FYNNEI. The CDR3 here is CAGAGTLASGTF. DNA of the CDR3: TGTGCCGGGGCCGGGACCCTTGCTTCCGGCACCTTC. The variable domain in full, completed from reference TRBV2 and TRBJ1-2, reads EPEVTQTPSHQVTQMGQEVILRCVPISNHLYFYWYRQILGQKVEFLVSFYNNEISEKSEIFDDQFSVERPDGSNFTLKIRSTKLEDSAMYFCAGAGTLASGTFGSGTRLTVV.

V and J are TRBV30 and TRBJ2-5, with D hard to call. Trimming took off 2 bases at V and 1 base at J, with 8 bases between the two ends. The CDR3 has 13 amino acids. Germline V CDR1 and CDR2: GTSNPN, SVGIG (reference sequence). The CDR3 loop reads CAWSRRTQETQYF. The CDR3 DNA follows: TGTGCCTGGAGTCGACGGACCCAAGAGACCCAGTACTTC.

This sequence joins TRBV5-5 and TRBJ1-1; D may be TRBD1 (5 bases). The V and J ends lost 2 bases and 1 base respectively, with 12 bases between them. Germline-derived CDR1 and CDR2 are SGHKS and YYEKEE (reference sequence). The CDR3 has 15 amino acids. In DNA, the CDR3 is TGTGCCAGCAGCTTTGGGGCGGGCAGGAACACTGAAGCTTTCTTT. Translation gives CASSFGAGRNTEAFF.